Below, 25 T cell receptor beta chains from the same sample are listed, as sequenced in a study of T cell responses to AZD1222 COVID-19 vaccine. Sequencing was performed with immunoSEQ multiplex PCR; in TCRdb, only in-frame clones are kept and a portion is missing. The table includes about 100,000 clones, around nine tenths detected once. The sequencing used peripheral blood, collected on day 0 of AZD1222 vaccination. The receptors derive from an adult in good health.

This clone was picked up one time. The chain couples TRBV11-2 to TRBJ1-1, with a tentative D call TRBD1 (5 bases). Germline V CDR1 and CDR2: SGHAT, FQNNGV. This CDR3 comprises 14 residues. Trimming left V 5 bases short and J 1 base short, with 11 bases between. This CDR3 reads CASSQDGGNTEAFF. CDR3 DNA sequence: TGTGCCAGCAGCCAGGATGGGGGGAACACTGAAGCTTTCTTT.

The chain couples TRBV12-5 to TRBJ1-4, with unresolved D. The CDR3 is 11 residues long. V was cut by 3 bases and J by 8 bases, with 4 bases left in between. The V gene's germline CDR1 is LGHNT and CDR2 FRNRAP. As DNA, the CDR3 is TGTGCTAGTGGTTTCCGGGAAAAACTGTTTTTT. This translates into CASGFREKLFF.

The genes are TRBV3-1 (or the pseudogene TRBV3-2) and TRBJ1-5, with TRBD1 as a possible D gene (5 bases). Trimming left V 4 bases short and J 4 bases short, with 11 bases between. This CDR3 comprises 14 residues. CDR1 LGHDT and CDR2 YNNKEL come from the germline V gene (reference sequence). The CDR3 loop is CASSPGHFNQPQHF. In DNA, the CDR3 is TGTGCCAGCAGCCCCGGACATTTTAATCAGCCCCAGCATTTT.

J is TRBJ1-1 and V is TRBV11-2; unclear D gene. This CDR3 has 17 amino acids. The germline V gene encodes CDR1 SGHAT and CDR2 FQNNGV. Trimming left V 5 bases short and J 1 base short, with 20 bases between. CDR3 nucleotide sequence: TGTGCCAGCAGCACCTTTTCCATCCGGGTGGCGAACACTGAAGCTTTCTTT. As protein: CASSTFSIRVANTEAFF. Together with reference TRBV11-2 and TRBJ1-1, the CDR3 gives the full variable domain: EAGVAQSPRYKIIEKRQSVAFWCNPISGHATLYWYQQILGQGPKLLIQFQNNGVVDDSQLPKDRFSAERLKGVDSTLKIQPAKLEDSAVYLCASSTFSIRVANTEAFFGQGTRLTVV.

The CDR3 is CASSETGAKNTEAFF. DNA of the CDR3: TGTGCCAGCAGTGAAACCGGGGCAAAGAACACTGAAGCTTTCTTT. The rearrangement uses TRBV6-1 and TRBJ1-1; TRBD1 is a possible D gene (5 bases). This CDR3 is 15 amino acids long. Per germline, CDR1 MNHNS and CDR2 SASEGT. V was clipped by 2 bases and J by 1 base, with 11 bases between them.

The chain employs TRBV5-4 and TRBJ1-2, with a possible D match to TRBD1 (5 bases). CDR1 is SGHNT, CDR2 YYREEE, per germline (reference sequence). Trimming cost V 3 bases and J 5 bases, with 14 bases left between them. The CDR3 consists of 14 residues. Written as DNA, the CDR3 is TGTGCCAGCAGCTACGCGGGGCGAGGGTATGGCTACACCTTC. It specifies CASSYAGRGYGYTF.

The chain employs TRBV9 and TRBJ2-5; D not resolved. V was clipped by 3 bases and J by 5 bases, with 5 bases between them. The CDR3 length is 11 residues. Germline V lookup: CDR1 SGDLS, CDR2 YYNGEE. CDR3 sequence reads: CASSAGETQYF. In nucleotides, the CDR3 is TGTGCCAGCAGCGCGGGCGAGACCCAGTACTTC.

With regard to this clone: No conserved phenylalanine or tryptophan is present at the end of the CDR3, so a read error is the likely explanation. The chain couples TRBV29-1 to TRBJ1-6, with a possible D match to TRBD1 (5 bases). Germline-derived CDR1 and CDR2 are SQVTM and ANQGSEA. Trimming stripped 3 bases from V and 15 bases from J, with 18 bases between. The length of the CDR3 is 13 residues. The CDR3 protein is CSVDLVGPRGLHL. In DNA form, the CDR3 reads TGCAGCGTTGATTTGGTAGGGCCAAGGGGCCTCCACCTT.

The V and J genes are TRBV3-1 (or the pseudogene TRBV3-2) and TRBJ2-1; D ambiguous. The length of the CDR3 is 16 residues. Germline assignment: CDR1 LGHDT and CDR2 YNNKEL (reference sequence). Between the trimmed V and J ends, which lost 2 bases and 4 bases, there was a span of 15 bases. The DNA of the CDR3 is TGTGCCAGCAGCCAACTAGGACCCCCCTTATACAATGAGCAGTTCTTC. This encodes CASSQLGPPLYNEQFF.

The chain couples TRBV5-4 to TRBJ2-1, with D uncertain. CDR1 and CDR2 from the germline V gene are SGHNT and YYREEE (reference sequence). The CDR3 runs 16 residues. V was cut by 4 bases and J by 6 bases, with 20 bases left in between. CDR3 region: CASSQTWVTDPNEQFF. CDR3 sequence (DNA): TGTGCCAGCAGCCAAACTTGGGTTACGGACCCCAATGAGCAGTTCTTC.

The chain uses TRBV9 and TRBJ1-1, with 8 bases lining up with TRBD1. This CDR3 comprises 13 residues. The germline gives CDR1 SGDLS, CDR2 YYNGEE. The J segment lost 3 bases and the V segment lost 3 bases, leaving 1 base of the junction unmatched. CDR3 bases: TGTGCCAGCAGCGCGACAGGGGACACTGAAGCTTTCTTT. Its translation is CASSATGDTEAFF.

This chain links TRBV15 with TRBJ1-3; D may be TRBD1 (5 bases). The CDR3 loop spans 15 amino acids. CDR1 is LNHNV, CDR2 YYDKDF, per germline (reference sequence). The V end was cut by 3 bases, the J end by 6 bases, with 15 bases between. CDR3 coding DNA: TGTGCCACCAGCAGTCGACCCCAGGGTCAAAACACCATATATTTT. Translation gives CATSSRPQGQNTIYF.

This clone was observed a few times. The chain combines TRBV18 with TRBJ1-1; D perhaps matches TRBD1 (5 bases). The CDR3 sequence is 16 residues long. V was trimmed by 0 bases and J by 0 bases, leaving 11 bases between them. In germline, CDR1 is KGHSH, CDR2 LQKENI. Here the CDR3 DNA reads TGTGCCAGCTCACCACCGGCAGGGATCGTGAACACTGAAGCTTTCTTT. Amino acid sequence: CASSPPAGIVNTEAFF.

V is TRBV11-2 and J is TRBJ2-7; weak D call: TRBD2 (6 bases). The CDR3 covers 14 residues. Germline V gene data show CDR1 as SGHAT and CDR2 as FQNNGV. V lost 1 base and J 0 bases, leaving 7 bases between the germline ends. The CDR3 protein is CASSLGTTSYEQYF. For the CDR3, the DNA is TGTGCCAGCAGCTTAGGGACTACCTCCTACGAGCAGTACTTC.

The V and J genes are TRBV27 and TRBJ2-2, with 10 bases that match TRBD1. J gave up 5 bases and V 4 bases, and 1 base lay outside the gene matches. Germline CDR1 is MNHEY and CDR2 is SMNVEV (reference sequence). This CDR3 comprises 14 residues. CDR3 loop: CASSWGQGTGELFF. The DNA for the CDR3 is TGTGCCAGCAGTTGGGGACAGGGGACCGGGGAGCTGTTTTTT.

The V call is TRBV4-1, the J call TRBJ1-2; TRBD1 matches 8 bases. Germline-derived CDR1 and CDR2 are MGHRA and YSYEKL. There are 15 residues in the CDR3. The junction had 10 bases not matched to a gene; V was cut back by 3 bases and J by 7 bases. CDR3 residues: CASSHPQGAIRGYTF. CDR3 nucleotide sequence: TGCGCCAGCAGCCACCCCCAGGGGGCTATTCGTGGCTACACCTTC.

The rearrangement joins TRBV9 to TRBJ1-6; no definite D call. The V and J ends lost 0 bases and 6 bases respectively, with 10 bases between them. This CDR3 has 15 amino acids. CDR1 is SGDLS and CDR2 is YYNGEE in the germline V gene. CDR3: CASSVAGYANSPLHF. CDR3 nucleotide sequence: TGTGCCAGCAGCGTAGCTGGGTACGCTAATTCACCCCTCCACTTT.

The genes are TRBV12-3 or TRBV12-4 and TRBJ1-2; no definite D call. Trimming cost V 7 bases and J 8 bases, with 17 bases left between them. This CDR3 is 13 amino acids long. CDR3 DNA: TGTGCCAGCACTTCGGACCGGTATGGGGGCTACACCTTC. It encodes CASTSDRYGGYTF.

The chain links TRBV7-9 to TRBJ2-1; 7 nucleotides line up with TRBD2. The CDR3 covers 16 residues. The germline V gene encodes CDR1 SEHNR and CDR2 FQNEAQ (reference sequence). With V trimmed by 2 bases and J by 10 bases, 14 bases remained unmatched. CDR3: CASSLRDGGRGSEQFF. CDR3 sequence (DNA): TGTGCCAGCAGCTTACGGGACGGGGGGAGAGGGAGCGAGCAGTTCTTC.

The chain has TRBV30 and TRBJ1-2; TRBD1 matches at 8 bases. Germline V gene lookup returns CDR1 GTSNPN and CDR2 SVGIG (reference sequence). Trimming at V came to 4 bases and at J to 7 bases, leaving 8 bases not matched to a gene. This CDR3 is 13 amino acids long. Here the CDR3 reads CAWNPQGASGYTF. The CDR3 region has the DNA TGTGCCTGGAACCCTCAGGGGGCTAGTGGCTACACCTTC.

The V call is TRBV12-5, the J call TRBJ1-5; 7 bases map to TRBD1. Per the germline V gene, CDR1 is LGHNT and CDR2 is FRNRAP. CDR3 length: 17 residues. The trim removed 0 bases at V and 1 base at J, leaving 6 bases unmatched. CDR3 sequence reads: CASGLVILTGSNQPQHF. The CDR3 DNA is TGTGCTAGTGGTTTGGTAATACTGACAGGGAGCAATCAGCCCCAGCATTTT.

The chain couples TRBV2 to TRBJ1-3, with D unclear. V lost 4 bases and J lost 0, with 4 bases in between. CDR3 length: 13 residues. From germline, CDR1 is SNHLY and CDR2 FYNNEI. The CDR3 DNA is TGTGCCAGCAGTGGGAGCTCTGGAAACACCATATATTTT. Its translation is CASSGSSGNTIYF.

J is TRBJ1-4 and V is TRBV11-1; weak D call: TRBD1 (6 bases). The CDR3 length is 15 residues. V lost 4 bases and J lost 5, with 14 bases in between. From germline, CDR1 is SGHAT and CDR2 FQDESV (reference sequence). CDR3 region: CASSWSDSGNEKLFF. CDR3 nucleotide sequence: TGTGCCAGCAGCTGGTCGGACAGCGGAAATGAAAAACTGTTTTTT.

The rearrangement uses TRBV7-9 and TRBJ2-1; no clear D gene. The CDR3 totals 13 residues. Germline-derived CDR1 and CDR2 are SEHNR and FQNEAQ (reference sequence). Between the trimmed V and J ends, which lost 7 bases and 0 bases, there was a span of 7 bases. This CDR3 is CASNPSSYNEQFF. In nucleotides, the CDR3 is TGTGCCAGCAACCCAAGCTCCTACAATGAGCAGTTCTTC.

The rearrangement links TRBV5-1 to TRBJ1-3; weak D call: TRBD1 (6 bases). This CDR3 contains 15 residues. Germline CDR1 and CDR2: SGHRS and YFSETQ. V was clipped by 4 bases and J by 0 bases, with 11 bases between them. The CDR3 DNA follows: TGCGCCAGCAGCCAAACAGGGTTCTCTGGAAACACCATATATTTT. Residues: CASSQTGFSGNTIYF.